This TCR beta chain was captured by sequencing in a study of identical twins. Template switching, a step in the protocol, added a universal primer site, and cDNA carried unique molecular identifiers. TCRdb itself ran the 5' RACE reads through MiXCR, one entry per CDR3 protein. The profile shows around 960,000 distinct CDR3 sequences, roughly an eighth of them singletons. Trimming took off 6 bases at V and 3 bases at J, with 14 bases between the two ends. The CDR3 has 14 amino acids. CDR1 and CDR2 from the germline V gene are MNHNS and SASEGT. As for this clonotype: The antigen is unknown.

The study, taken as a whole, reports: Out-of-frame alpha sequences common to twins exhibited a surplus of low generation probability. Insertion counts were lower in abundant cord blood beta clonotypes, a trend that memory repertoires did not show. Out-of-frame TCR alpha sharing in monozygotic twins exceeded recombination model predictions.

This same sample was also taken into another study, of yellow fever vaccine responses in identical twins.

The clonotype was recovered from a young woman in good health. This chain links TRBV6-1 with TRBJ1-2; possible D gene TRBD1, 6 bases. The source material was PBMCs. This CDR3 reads CASSPGGIDYGYTF. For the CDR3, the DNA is TGTGCCAGCAGCCCGGGGGGCATCGACTATGGCTACACCTTC.